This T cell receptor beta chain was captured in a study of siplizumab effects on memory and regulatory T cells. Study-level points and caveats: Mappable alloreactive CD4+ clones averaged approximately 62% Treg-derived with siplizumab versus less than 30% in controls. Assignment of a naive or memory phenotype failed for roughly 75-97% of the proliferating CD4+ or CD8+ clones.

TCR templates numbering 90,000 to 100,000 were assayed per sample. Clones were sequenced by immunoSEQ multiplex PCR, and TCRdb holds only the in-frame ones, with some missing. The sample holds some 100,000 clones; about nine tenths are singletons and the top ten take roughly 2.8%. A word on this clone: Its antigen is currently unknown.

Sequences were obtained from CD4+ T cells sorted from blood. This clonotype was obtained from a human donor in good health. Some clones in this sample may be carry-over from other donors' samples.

CDR3 protein: CASSLAVGTNTGELFF. In DNA, the CDR3 is TGTGCCAGCAGCTTAGCTGTGGGGACCAACACCGGGGAGCTGTTTTTT. The chain combines TRBV7-6 with TRBJ2-2, with D possibly called TRBD1 or TRBD2 (5 bases each). The CDR3 extends over 16 amino acids. The ends were cut back, 0 bases at V and 2 bases at J, with 10 bases in the middle. CDR1 and CDR2 from the germline V gene are SGHVS and FNYEAQ.